One sample yielded the 32 T cell receptor beta chains listed below, sequenced in a study of blood T cells in healthy people across ages. A second PCR, run for about 6 to 11 cycles, used a sample-barcoded 5' primer plus a J-beta primer mix. MiXCR, run by TCRdb on the 5' RACE reads, gives a single entry per CDR3 protein. Of about 930,000 distinct CDR3 sequences in the sample, 29% were seen once. These same data were also listed under a study on T cells of mothers and their children.

Sequencing input: blood. All receptors come from a woman in her forties in good health.

The table lists this clonotype with many counts. The chain is built from TRBV4-3 and TRBJ1-2; 8 positions agree with TRBD1. The CDR3 covers 17 residues. V was clipped by 0 bases and J by 3 bases; unmatched bases: 9. Germline CDR1 LGHNA, CDR2 YSLEER. As DNA, the CDR3 is TGCGCCAGCAGCCAAGATCGAAGACAGGGGCCCGACTATGGCTACACCTTC. It is translated as CASSQDRRQGPDYGYTF.

There are a few counts of this clonotype. J is TRBJ1-4 and V is TRBV2; 11 bases match TRBD1. The germline V gene encodes CDR1 SNHLY and CDR2 FYNNEI. The V and J ends lost 6 bases and 8 bases, in that order; junction bases with no gene match: 17. CDR3 length equals 18 residues. CDR3 protein: CASSGTDRGRLTAEKLFF. The CDR3, as DNA: TGTGCCAGCAGCGGAACGGACAGGGGGCGGCTAACTGCGGAAAAACTGTTTTTT.

The chain combines TRBV10-3 with TRBJ1-1; D possibly corresponds to TRBD1 (6 bases). Trimming stripped 4 bases from V and 1 base from J, with 10 bases between. Germline V gives CDR1 ENHRY, CDR2 SYGVKD. CDR3 size: 14 residues. The CDR3 bases are TGTGCCATCAGTGCATCGGACAGGAACACTGAAGCTTTCTTT. This translates into CAISASDRNTEAFF.

This clonotype was counted a few times. One end of the junction does not line up with germline, which may come from a read error. This sequence joins TRBV6-6 and TRBJ1-2; D not certain. Germline V gives CDR1 MNHNY, CDR2 SVGAGI (reference sequence). The CDR3 loop spans 12 amino acids. The CDR3, as DNA: TGTGCCGGCAGAGAAATCGGCTCCGGCTACACCTTC. Residues: CAGREIGSGYTF.

This clonotype was recorded at least ten times. The genes are TRBV10-3 and TRBJ2-7; D possibly corresponds to TRBD1 (7 bases). CDR1 and CDR2 from the germline V gene are ENHRY and SYGVKD. The CDR3 consists of 16 residues. V was pared by 0 bases and J by 1 base, with 13 bases between. The CDR3 sequence: CAISESEGAASYEQYF. The CDR3 DNA is TGTGCCATCAGTGAGTCGGAGGGGGCGGCGTCCTACGAGCAGTACTTC.

This clonotype was counted between two and nine times. V is TRBV7-2 and J is TRBJ1-6; TRBD1 agrees at 9 bases. Germline V CDR1 and CDR2: SGHTA, FQGNSA. V dropped 4 bases and J dropped 9; count of bases not matched to a gene: 7. The CDR3 consists of 15 residues. This CDR3 reads CASSSQGAGSSPLHF. The CDR3 coding sequence is TGTGCCAGCAGCTCACAGGGGGCTGGGAGTTCACCCCTCCACTTT.

J is TRBJ2-1 and V is TRBV7-3; the D gene could be TRBD1 or TRBD2 (6 bases each). This CDR3 contains 14 residues. Trimming removed 5 bases at V and 8 bases at J, with 16 bases between. Germline V lookup: CDR1 SGHTA, CDR2 FQGTGA. The CDR3: CASSAESGEDEQFF. The CDR3 DNA is TGTGCCAGCAGCGCAGAGTCAGGGGAGGATGAGCAGTTCTTC.

This clonotype was picked up a small number of times. V gene TRBV3-1 combines with J gene TRBJ1-1; tentatively, D is TRBD1 (6 bases). V was shortened by 1 base and J by 1 base, with 10 bases between the two germline ends. The CDR3 is 15 amino acids. CDR1 is LGHDT and CDR2 is YNNKEL in the germline V gene (reference sequence). CDR3 in amino acids: CASSQGGTPNTEAFF. CDR3 nucleotides: TGTGCCAGCAGCCAAGGAGGGACACCGAACACTGAAGCTTTCTTT. The full variable domain, in which reference TRBV3-1 and TRBJ1-1 provide the parts outside the CDR3, is DTAVSQTPKYLVTQMGNDKSIKCEQNLGHDTMYWYKQDSKKFLKIMFSYNNKELIINETVPNRFSPKSPDKAHLNLHINSLELGDSAVYFCASSQGGTPNTEAFFGQGTRLTVV.

The chain couples TRBV7-3 to TRBJ1-2; D might be TRBD1 (5 bases). The ends were cut back, 2 bases at V and 5 bases at J, with 15 bases in the middle. Germline V lookup: CDR1 SGHTA, CDR2 FQGTGA. The CDR3 runs 15 residues. This CDR3 is CASSLVPGKAYGYTF. The CDR3 bases are TGTGCCAGCAGCTTAGTACCAGGGAAGGCTTATGGCTACACCTTC.

Many counts were recorded for this clonotype. CDR3 amino acids: CASSPSRARLDTQYF. The CDR3 DNA sequence: TGTGCCAGCAGCCCGAGTAGGGCTCGCTTGGATACGCAGTATTTT. This chain joins TRBV7-9 and TRBJ2-3; D not certain. Germline V gene sequence: CDR1 SEHNR, CDR2 FQNEAQ (reference sequence). CDR3 length equals 15 residues. V was shortened by 5 bases and J by 6 bases, with 18 bases between the two germline ends.

This clonotype was counted between two and nine times. The genes are TRBV20-1 and TRBJ2-3; D is unclear. V lost 3 bases, J lost 2 bases, and 12 bases lay in between. In germline, CDR1 is DFQATT, CDR2 SNEGSKA (reference sequence). The CDR3 consists of 14 residues. The CDR3: CSARGRGNTDTQYF. In DNA form, the CDR3 reads TGCAGTGCTAGGGGCCGAGGTAACACAGATACGCAGTATTTT.

This clonotype has at least ten counts. The J gene is TRBJ2-1, the V gene TRBV5-1; either TRBD1 or TRBD2 may supply D (5 bases each). The CDR3 is made up of 14 amino acids. In germline, CDR1 is SGHRS, CDR2 YFSETQ. V lost 3 bases and J 8 bases, leaving 15 bases between the germline ends. DNA for the CDR3: TGCGCCAGCAGCTCCTTCTCCGGGACCTATGAGCAGTTCTTC. This codes for CASSSFSGTYEQFF.

This clonotype was found a few times. V gene TRBV7-2 combines with J gene TRBJ1-6, with D uncertain. From germline, CDR1 is SGHTA and CDR2 FQGNSA. The CDR3 totals 15 residues. Trimming removed 5 bases from V and 0 bases from J, with 8 bases in between. The CDR3 region is CASSAQSSYNSPLHF. Here the CDR3 DNA reads TGTGCCAGCAGCGCACAGAGCTCCTATAATTCACCCCTCCACTTT.

V usage is TRBV4-1 and J usage is TRBJ1-4; possibly TRBD1 for D (6 bases). The CDR3 runs to 16 residues. The V end lost 2 bases, the J end lost 4 bases, and 14 bases lay between the germline ends. Looked up from germline, CDR1 is MGHRA and CDR2 is YSYEKL. CDR3 amino acids: CASSQLQGTSNEKLFF. In DNA form, the CDR3 reads TGCGCCAGCAGCCAACTACAGGGCACCAGTAATGAAAAACTGTTTTTT.

This clonotype came up many times. The V gene is TRBV18, the J gene TRBJ2-4, with D perhaps matching TRBD2 (5 bases). The CDR3 has 16 amino acids. Looked up from germline, CDR1 is KGHSH and CDR2 is LQKENI. V lost 0 bases and J lost 0, with 9 bases in between. The chain's CDR3 is CASSPPGVTAKNIQYF. DNA of the CDR3: TGTGCCAGCTCACCACCCGGGGTCACAGCCAAAAACATTCAGTACTTC.

This chain connects TRBV29-1 to TRBJ2-1; a possible D gene is TRBD2 (5 bases). Germline loops: CDR1 SQVTM, CDR2 ANQGSEA. The V end was cut by 4 bases, the J end by 4 bases, with 8 bases between. There are 12 residues in the CDR3. Written as DNA, the CDR3 is TGCAGCGTTGGAGGGTTTTACAATGAGCAGTTCTTC. Amino acids: CSVGGFYNEQFF.

The chain couples TRBV20-1 to TRBJ2-7, with TRBD1 matching over 9 bases. Germline-derived CDR1 and CDR2 are DFQATT and SNEGSKA (reference sequence). This CDR3 has 13 amino acids. V was clipped by 5 bases and J by 3 bases; unmatched bases: 5. The CDR3 reads CSAPGTGNYEQYF. In DNA, the CDR3 is TGCAGTGCTCCCGGGACAGGGAACTACGAGCAGTACTTC.

This chain uses TRBV5-1 with TRBJ2-3, with D unresolved. From germline, CDR1 is SGHRS and CDR2 YFSETQ. CDR3 size: 16 residues. Trimming took 0 bases from V and 0 from J, leaving 11 bases between them. For the CDR3, the DNA is TGCGCCAGCAGCTTGGTTCAGCCTACTAGCACAGATACGCAGTATTTT. It yields the protein CASSLVQPTSTDTQYF. Full variable domain (missing parts from reference TRBV5-1 and TRBJ2-3): KAGVTQTPRYLIKTRGQQVTLSCSPISGHRSVSWYQQTPGQGLQFLFEYFSETQRNKGNFPGRFSGRQFSNSRSEMNVSTLELGDSALYLCASSLVQPTSTDTQYFGPGTRLTVL.

Concerning this clonotype itself: A much larger clone differs from this one at a single base, so this may be a read error. The rearrangement joins TRBV10-3 to TRBJ2-1, with D possibly being TRBD1 (5 bases). The J call is in doubt because the DNA end fits TRBJ2-7 better. The CDR3 consists of 15 residues. Germline CDR1 and CDR2: ENHRY and SYGVKD. CDR3 bases: TGTGCCATCAGTGACAGGGAAAGCTCCTACAATGAGCAGTACTTC. It specifies CAISDRESSYNEQYF.

This clonotype was detected a few times. This could be a read error, since a much larger clone is one nucleotide away. The rearrangement joins TRBV4-1 to TRBJ1-4, with D tentatively TRBD1 (6 bases). This CDR3 has 15 residues. Germline V lookup: CDR1 MGHRA, CDR2 YSYEKL. The CDR3 loop reads CASSHPDAGDEKRFF. Here the CDR3 DNA reads TGCGCCAGCAGCCACCCGGATGCAGGGGATGAAAAACGGTTTTTT.

The chain joins TRBV20-1 to TRBJ1-5; D not resolved. Trimming removed 7 bases at V and 4 bases at J, with 14 bases between. The CDR3 loop spans 13 amino acids. Germline values: CDR1 DFQATT, CDR2 SNEGSKA (reference sequence). CDR3 loop: CSGRPGSNQPQHF. The CDR3, as DNA: TGCAGTGGACGTCCTGGGAGTAATCAGCCCCAGCATTTT.

This clonotype was detected only a few times. The V gene is TRBV7-2, the J gene TRBJ1-1, with a weak D call TRBD1 (6 bases). The V gene lost 1 base and the J gene lost 8 bases, with 14 bases spanning the gap. The CDR3 loop spans 14 amino acids. Germline V gene sequence: CDR1 SGHTA, CDR2 FQGNSA. This CDR3 is CASSLEVRGQEAFF. For the CDR3, the DNA is TGTGCCAGCAGCTTAGAGGTCAGGGGTCAGGAAGCTTTCTTT.

This clonotype appeared many times. V gene TRBV20-1 combines with J gene TRBJ2-7, with TRBD2 matching over 9 bases. The V and J ends lost 0 bases and 2 bases, in that order; junction bases with no gene match: 2. Germline V CDR1 and CDR2: DFQATT, SNEGSKA (reference sequence). The CDR3 covers 14 residues. CDR3 in DNA: TGCAGTGCTAGAGAACCTAGCGGGGCCTACGAGCAGTACTTC. Translated, it gives CSAREPSGAYEQYF.

This clonotype has ten or more counts. The chain links TRBV20-1 to TRBJ2-7; the D gene is possibly TRBD2 (6 bases). The CDR3 runs to 15 residues. Trimming removed 2 bases from V and 6 bases from J, with 20 bases in between. Germline-derived CDR1 and CDR2 are DFQATT and SNEGSKA (reference sequence). CDR3 bases: TGCAGTGCTAGATGGCGGGGAAAGGAATTGGGCGAGCAGTACTTC. It codes for CSARWRGKELGEQYF.

With regard to this clonotype: It may be a read error: a sequence one base away is much more abundant. The chain is built from TRBV12-3 or TRBV12-4 and TRBJ2-4; 9 bases fit TRBD1. V gave up 5 bases and J gave up 3 bases; unmatched junction bases: 5. The CDR3 consists of 15 residues. CDR3 region: CASSNRGLFKNIQYF. The CDR3 DNA reads TGTGCCAGCAGTAACAGGGGGCTATTCAAAAACATTCAGTACTTC.

This clonotype was found a few times. The chain is built from TRBV5-1 and TRBJ1-2, with a possible D match to TRBD1 (6 bases). Germline CDR1 and CDR2: SGHRS and YFSETQ. V was trimmed by 4 bases and J by 1 base, leaving 14 bases between them. The length of the CDR3 is 15 residues. CDR3 in DNA: TGCGCCAGCAGCCTCAGGGGCGACAGTAACTATGGCTACACCTTC. This gives the protein CASSLRGDSNYGYTF.

This clonotype was observed many times. It is unclear where the CDR3 begins or ends on the DNA, so no DNA is shown, and the CDR3 is as TCRdb lists it. CDR3 residues: CASSSSLGYNEQFF. The rearrangement joins TRBV7-7 to TRBJ2-1. The CDR3 sequence runs 14 residues, both termini included. Germline V gives CDR1 SSHAT, CDR2 FNYEAQ (reference sequence).

This clonotype has just a few counts. The V call is TRBV27, the J call TRBJ2-6, with D possibly being TRBD2 (5 bases). V lost 6 bases and J lost 0, with 15 bases in between. This CDR3 contains 17 residues. Germline lookup yields CDR1 MNHEY and CDR2 SMNVEV (reference sequence). The DNA for the CDR3 is TGTGCCAGCAGCATTGGCGGGTTCGGCTCTGGGGCCAACGTCCTGACTTTC. Translated: CASSIGGFGSGANVLTF.

Points on this clonotype: This sequence may be a read error, since a much larger clone differs from it by one base. The rearrangement uses TRBV7-8 and TRBJ1-1; D is ambiguous. Trimming pared 8 bases from V and 0 bases from J, leaving 16 bases between. Germline assignment: CDR1 SGHVS and CDR2 FQNEAQ. The CDR3 loop spans 15 amino acids. The CDR3 region is CASGSTVVVNTEAFF. CDR3 nucleotides: TGTGCCAGCGGCTCCACAGTCGTGGTGAACACTGAAGCTTTCTTT.

This clonotype appeared many times. In nucleotides, the CDR3 is TGTGCCAGCAGCAACGGGCGGACCTACGAGCAGTACTTC. Protein: CASSNGRTYEQYF. The V call is TRBV6-5, the J call TRBJ2-7; D gene uncertain. Germline V gene lookup returns CDR1 MNHEY and CDR2 SVGAGI. Trimming removed 6 bases at V and 2 bases at J, with 11 bases between. The CDR3 contains 13 residues.

This clonotype was seen just once. The chain links TRBV5-1 to TRBJ2-4, with TRBD2 matching 10 bases. CDR3 length: 14 residues. CDR1 is SGHRS and CDR2 is YFSETQ in the germline V gene. J was trimmed by 6 bases and V by 3 bases; bases with no gene match: 3. The CDR3 nucleotides read TGCGCCAGCAGCTCCTGGACTAGCGGAAACATTCAGTACTTC. It codes for CASSSWTSGNIQYF.

This clonotype was recorded a few times. V and J are TRBV27 and TRBJ1-6, with TRBD1 matching 7 bases. Germline lookup yields CDR1 MNHEY and CDR2 SMNVEV (reference sequence). The ends lost 6 bases at V and 10 bases at J; junction bases unmatched: 9. The length of the CDR3 is 14 residues. The CDR3 DNA reads TGTGCCAGCAGGCAACAGGGGCATGGGTCACCCCTCCACTTT. Protein: CASRQQGHGSPLHF.